This T cell receptor beta chain is drawn from a study of beta chain features in type 1 diabetes. Trimming pared 5 bases from V and 0 bases from J, leaving 14 bases between. The CDR3 has 15 amino acids. Germline V gives CDR1 LNHDA, CDR2 SQIVND (reference sequence). One heparinised draw of blood, averaging approximately 110 mL, came from each donor. It was via CD45RO/CCR7/CD25/CD127/CD95/CD27 that CD4+ naive, central memory, regulatory and stem cell-like memory cells were sorted. Reverse transcribing all isolated RNA meant expressed TCRB transcripts were sequenced. The table came from immunoSEQ multiplex PCR; TCRdb's copy has only in-frame clones and leaves some out. The sample records about 620,000 clones, about 14% being singletons.

The sequence was collected from a man between 18 and 35 years old in good health. V is TRBV19 and J is TRBJ2-7; D perhaps matches TRBD1 (6 bases). Sequenced material: naive CD4+ T cells from blood. In nucleotides, the CDR3 is TGTGCCAGTAGTTCGGACCGGGACACCTCCTACGAGCAGTACTTC. Protein product: CASSSDRDTSYEQYF.